The clone carrying this TCR beta chain came up many times. Its antigen is undetermined. TCR beta CDR3 region amplification was performed from RNA transcripts. The TCR CDR3 was amplified in a first-round RT-PCR using the HTBI primer set. TCRdb redid the calling of the multiplex PCR reads with MiXCR, one entry per CDR3 protein. The sample carries 400,000 to 500,000 distinct CDR3 sequences, 12% to 15% recorded once. The data stem from a study of T cells in Graves' hyperthyroidism and ophthalmopathy. Overall study results and limits: Ophthalmopathy and stable hyperthyroidism were separated by a 13 V-J model.

Graves' hyperthyroidism was deemed stable given no ophthalmopathy progression within 18 months. Used for diagnoses were clinical symptoms, serum thyroxine and TRAb, thyroid ultrasound and orbital computed tomography. V was clipped by 0 bases and J by 6 bases, with 8 bases between them. The CDR3 is 13 amino acids. Germline V lookup: CDR1 SGHAT, CDR2 FQNNGV. This rearrangement joins TRBV11-2 to TRBJ1-2; D is undetermined. The TCR was taken from a woman aged 18 to 35 with Graves' hyperthyroidism. The specimen was blood. The CDR3 reads CASSLDLEDGYTF. The CDR3, as DNA: TGTGCCAGCAGCTTAGATCTTGAGGATGGCTACACCTTC.